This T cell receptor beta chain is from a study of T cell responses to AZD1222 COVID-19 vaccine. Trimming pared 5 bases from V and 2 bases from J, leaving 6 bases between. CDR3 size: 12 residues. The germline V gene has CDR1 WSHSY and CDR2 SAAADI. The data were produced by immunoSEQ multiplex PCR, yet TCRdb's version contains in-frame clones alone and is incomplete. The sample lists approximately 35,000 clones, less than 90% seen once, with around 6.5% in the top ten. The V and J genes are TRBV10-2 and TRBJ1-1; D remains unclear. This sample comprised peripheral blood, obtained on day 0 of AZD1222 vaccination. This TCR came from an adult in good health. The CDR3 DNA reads TGCGCCAGCAGTCACGCTAACACTGAAGCTTTCTTT. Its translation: CASSHANTEAFF.